A single T cell receptor beta chain is shown here with its context. An end of the junction does not agree with germline; a read error may underlie this. The data are from a study of tumor-infiltrating lymphocytes in primary liver carcinoma. On the study more broadly: Patients of both sexes were 30 to 69 years old.

This CDR3 region has 13 residues. Germline-derived CDR1 and CDR2 are SGHNT and YENEEA. Using a constant-region primer together with ProtoScript II reverse transcriptase, TCR beta cDNA was made from roughly 520 ng of total RNA. Amplification in three nested multiplex PCR rounds with slightly modified ARM-PCR gave rise to TCR beta libraries. Researchers ran the first two PCR rounds for roughly 11 cycles each with TRBV1-TRBV30 forward primers and a C-beta reverse primer. MiXCR, applied by TCRdb to the multiplex PCR reads, yields one record per CDR3 protein. This sample has about 320,000 distinct CDR3 sequences, with 65% found just once. RNA was extracted from whole blood without cell sorting, alongside germline DNA.

V usage is TRBV11-3 and J usage is TRBJ1-1, with D possibly TRBD1 on 6 matching bases. Input material: peripheral blood. This clonotype was obtained from a man aged 35-49 years with primary liver carcinoma and hepatitis B virus infection. CDR3: CASGRTGGTVAFF. The CDR3 nucleotides are TGTGCCAGCGGCCGCACGGGGGGCACTGTAGCTTTCTTT.